This T cell receptor beta chain was found in a study of blood T cell repertoires in COVID-19. Study in general: Both acute and convalescent COVID-19 samples were obtained from the United States, Italy and Spain. PBMCs, B-cell-depleted T cells, or T cells were the source of the cDNA or gDNA that made up the material.

This clone has just one count. Data came from immunoSEQ multiplex PCR; TCRdb stores just in-frame clones and leaves some out. The sample consists of 310,000 or so clones, about nine tenths of them appearing once. The germline CDR1 and CDR2 sequences are LGHDT and YNNKEL (reference sequence). The CDR3 contains 12 residues. The V end lost 2 bases, the J end lost 4 bases, and 5 bases lay between the germline ends. This TCR came from a woman younger than 30 who had recovered from COVID-19. Input material: PBMCs or T cells enriched from blood (not recorded which). The gene calls are TRBV3-1 (or the pseudogene TRBV3-2) and TRBJ1-1; D remains unclear. The CDR3 reads CASSQRGTEAFF. The CDR3 bases are TGTGCCAGCAGCCAACGGGGCACTGAAGCTTTCTTT.